This T cell receptor (beta chain) was documented in a study of cytomegalovirus exposure and HLA in healthy donors. Samples came from healthy bone marrow donors. 60 Vbeta and 13 Jbeta primers were used in PCR. TCRdb keeps only in-frame clones here, not all; method: immunoSEQ multiplex PCR. The sample lists approximately 140,000 clones, about 80% seen once, with 2% to 2.5% in the top ten. CDR1 and CDR2 from the germline V gene are LNHDA and SQIVND (reference sequence). The CDR3 covers 15 residues. Trimming cost V 1 base and J 4 bases; bases outside gene matches: 6. As regards this clone: Its antigen is not known.

Whole-study results and caveats: Using a false discovery rate of 0.05, a later analysis showed that 16,951 TCR beta sequences were associated with HLA alleles. Altogether, 160 or so TCR beta chains were recorded as cytomegalovirus-associated.

Sequencing input: PBMCs. V usage is TRBV19 and J usage is TRBJ1-2; 7 nucleotides match TRBD1. The receptor comes from a man aged 30 to 39 in good health and CMV-seronegative. The CDR3 here is CASSIAQGQSYGYTF. The CDR3 DNA follows: TGTGCCAGTAGTATAGCACAGGGGCAAAGCTATGGCTACACCTTC. The full variable domain, in which reference TRBV19 and TRBJ1-2 provide the parts outside the CDR3, is DGGITQSPKYLFRKEGQNVTLSCEQNLNHDAMYWYRQDPGQGLRLIYYSQIVNDFQKGDIAEGYSVSREKKESFPLTVTSAQKNPTAFYLCASSIAQGQSYGYTFGSGTRLTVV.